This entry lists 14 T cell receptor beta chains sequenced from one sample in a study of Ad26.COV2.S vaccination and SARS-CoV-2 variants. This table comes from immunoSEQ multiplex PCR, and its TCRdb copy is limited to in-frame clones, with some not included. This sample has about 180,000 clones, with around 90% found just once. This specimen was peripheral blood, taken after recovery from COVID-19. The source is a human donor who had recovered from COVID-19.

This sequence joins TRBV28 and TRBJ2-5; 8 positions agree with TRBD1. The CDR3 has 15 amino acids. In germline, CDR1 is MDHEN, CDR2 SYDVKM. Unmatched junction bases numbered 10, after V lost 6 bases and J lost 4 bases. The CDR3 loop reads CASRMGRGQLETQYF. CDR3 nucleotides: TGTGCCAGCAGGATGGGCAGGGGGCAATTAGAGACCCAGTACTTC.

The rearrangement uses TRBV5-1 and TRBJ2-2; either TRBD1 or TRBD2 may fit D (7 bases each). Trimming stripped 2 bases from V and 5 bases from J, with 13 bases between. Germline CDR1 reads SGHRS; CDR2 reads YFSETQ. CDR3 length equals 15 residues. The CDR3 loop is CASSLQGRGTGELFF. The CDR3 coding sequence is TGCGCCAGCAGCTTACAGGGGAGGGGTACCGGGGAGCTGTTTTTT.

The CDR3 DNA is TGCGCCAGCAGCCTTGGGGACAGTCACCACGAGCAGTACTTC. It codes for CASSLGDSHHEQYF. The rearrangement links TRBV4-1 to TRBJ2-7; TRBD1 matches at 7 bases. The length of the CDR3 is 14 residues. Germline V lookup: CDR1 MGHRA, CDR2 YSYEKL. The V segment lost 4 bases and the J segment 5 bases; nucleotides outside the gene matches: 8.

The chain links TRBV9 to TRBJ2-3; 7 nucleotides align to TRBD2. The CDR3 covers 15 residues. In germline, CDR1 is SGDLS, CDR2 YYNGEE. The trim removed 4 bases at V and 5 bases at J, leaving 10 bases unmatched. The CDR3 DNA is TGTGCCAGCAGCCAGAGCGGGGCCGAGGGAGATACGCAGTATTTT. Protein sequence: CASSQSGAEGDTQYF.

This clone was picked up a small number of times. The gene calls are TRBV5-8 and TRBJ2-5; 10 positions match TRBD1. The germline V gene encodes CDR1 SGHTS and CDR2 YDEGEE. The CDR3 is 15 residues long. After removal of 4 bases from V and 5 bases from J, the junction contained 8 bases not matched to a gene. The CDR3 nucleotides read TGTGCCAGCAGCAAGCGGACAGGGGGTACGGAGACCCAGTACTTC. Translated: CASSKRTGGTETQYF. The variable domain in full, completed from reference TRBV5-8 and TRBJ2-5, reads EAGVTQSPTHLIKTRGQQATLRCSPISGHTSVYWYQQALGLGLQFLLWYDEGEERNRGNFPPRFSGRQFPNYSSELNVNALELEDSALYLCASSKRTGGTETQYFGPGTRLLVL.

About this clone: The sample contains more than one DNA sequence encoding this CDR3. The chain carries TRBV7-3 and TRBJ2-1; D is unclear. Trimming left V 5 bases short and J 0 bases short, with 5 bases between. Germline loops: CDR1 SGHTA, CDR2 FQGTGA. There are 13 residues in the CDR3. The CDR3 region has the DNA TGTGCCAGCAGCCAAGGCTCCTACAATGAGCAGTTCTTC. This translates into CASSQGSYNEQFF.

CDR3 sequence (DNA): TGTGCCAGCAGCCTGCGGAGTATGAACACTGAAGCTTTCTTT. It is translated as CASSLRSMNTEAFF. The chain carries TRBV6-6 and TRBJ1-1; D gene unclear. Germline V CDR1 and CDR2: MNHNY, SVGAGI (reference sequence). The CDR3 runs to 14 residues. V dropped 6 bases and J dropped 0 bases, with 11 bases sitting between them.

The chain has TRBV5-1 and TRBJ2-3; tentative D call: TRBD1 (6 bases). V dropped 8 bases and J dropped 2 bases, with 21 bases sitting between them. The CDR3 is 16 amino acids. CDR1 is SGHRS, CDR2 YFSETQ, per germline. CDR3 residues: CASFFYSGQPTDTQYF. CDR3 sequence (DNA): TGCGCCAGTTTTTTCTATAGTGGACAGCCCACAGATACGCAGTATTTT.

The V gene is TRBV5-4, the J gene TRBJ2-3, with 8 bases lining up with TRBD2. This CDR3 comprises 17 residues. The junction had 9 bases not matched to a gene; V was cut back by 3 bases and J by 0 bases. Germline V lookup: CDR1 SGHNT, CDR2 YYREEE (reference sequence). The CDR3 DNA follows: TGTGCCAGCAGCTCTTCACAGCGGGAGCCAAGCACAGATACGCAGTATTTT. Translated, it gives CASSSSQREPSTDTQYF.

CDR3 region: CASRYSRDAYEQYF. Written as DNA, the CDR3 is TGCGCCAGCAGATATTCCAGGGACGCCTACGAGCAGTACTTC. The chain links TRBV5-1 to TRBJ2-7, with D possibly called TRBD1 or TRBD2 (5 bases each). CDR3 length: 14 amino acids. In germline, CDR1 is SGHRS, CDR2 YFSETQ. Trimming left V 5 bases short and J 2 bases short, with 14 bases between. Full variable domain (outside the CDR3, taken from reference TRBV5-1 and TRBJ2-7): KAGVTQTPRYLIKTRGQQVTLSCSPISGHRSVSWYQQTPGQGLQFLFEYFSETQRNKGNFPGRFSGRQFSNSRSEMNVSTLELGDSALYLCASRYSRDAYEQYFGPGTRLTVT.

CDR3 sequence (DNA): TGTGCCAGCAGTTTCGGGGGTAGGGAGACCCAGTACTTC. Its translation is CASSFGGRETQYF. The gene calls are TRBV6-5 and TRBJ2-5; tentative D call: TRBD2 (6 bases). Trimming pared 4 bases from V and 5 bases from J, leaving 11 bases between. This CDR3 spans 13 amino acids. The V gene's germline CDR1 is MNHEY and CDR2 SVGAGI.

The gene calls are TRBV10-3 and TRBJ1-1, with a tentative D call TRBD1 (6 bases). The V gene's germline CDR1 is ENHRY and CDR2 SYGVKD. V lost 6 bases to trimming and J lost 1 base, with 9 bases between them. The length of the CDR3 is 13 residues. In nucleotides, the CDR3 is TGTGCCATCAGGACCAGGGGGAACACTGAAGCTTTCTTT. Protein product: CAIRTRGNTEAFF.

The V and J genes are TRBV15 and TRBJ2-7; D ambiguous. V dropped 1 base and J dropped 4 bases, with 8 bases sitting between them. CDR3 size: 13 residues. Germline lookup yields CDR1 LNHNV and CDR2 YYDKDF (reference sequence). Written as DNA, the CDR3 is TGTGCCACCAGCAGAGGATACGTTTACGAGCAGTACTTC. It codes for CATSRGYVYEQYF.

The sample holds a few counts of this clone. The chain is built from TRBV13 and TRBJ2-1; 8 bases line up with TRBD2. The CDR3 loop spans 16 amino acids. Germline loops: CDR1 PRHDT, CDR2 FYEKMQ (reference sequence). V gave up 5 bases and J gave up 6 bases; unmatched junction bases: 12. CDR3: CASSLGAGAISNEQFF. CDR3 nucleotides: TGTGCCAGCAGCCTGGGAGCGGGAGCGATTTCCAATGAGCAGTTCTTC.